This T cell receptor beta chain was documented in a study of T cell changes during pregnancy in multiple sclerosis. Method: immunoSEQ multiplex PCR; TCRdb's copy keeps in-frame clones and lacks some. Of 47,000 or so clones detected, approximately 93% appear once; the ten largest clones hold around 0.47%. Germline CDR1 is SGHNT and CDR2 is YYREEE (reference sequence). This CDR3 region has 17 residues. With V trimmed by 4 bases and J by 0 bases, 12 bases remained unmatched. This rearrangement joins TRBV5-4 to TRBJ2-5; 7 bases match TRBD1. This receptor was obtained from a female donor with multiple sclerosis, enrolled in a pregnancy study. Sequenced material: CD4+ T cells from peripheral blood mononuclear cells, taken in the first trimester of pregnancy. Here the CDR3 DNA reads TGTGCCAGCAGCATACCGACAGGGCCGGGCTACCAAGAGACCCAGTACTTC. It specifies CASSIPTGPGYQETQYF.